A selection of T cell receptor beta chains follows, all from one sample in a study of blood T cell repertoires in COVID-19. The table came from immunoSEQ multiplex PCR; TCRdb's copy has only in-frame clones and leaves some out. The table records 95,000 to 100,000 clones, around 94% of them present only once. Source material: peripheral blood. The receptor set was obtained from a man aged 50-60 years with active COVID-19. Both conserved end residues are part of each CDR3. Fields, in order: clone size, D gene, V gene, J gene, CDR3 protein, CDR3 DNA. A D gene is named only where the DNA matches it firmly. Expanded clones get a size class; other rows say once, few or many, or leave the size out.

>.|.|TRBV4-2|TRBJ1-2
CASSQESRGQLLTNGYTF
TGTGCCAGCAGCCAAGAAAGTCGCGGACAACTCCTCACCAATGGCTACACCTTC
>.|.|TRBV5-6|TRBJ1-2
CASSWGQAPNYGYTF
TGTGCCAGCAGCTGGGGGCAGGCACCTAACTATGGCTACACCTTC
>.|.|TRBV27|TRBJ2-2
CASRRQVTTGELFF
TGTGCCAGCAGGAGACAGGTTACCACCGGGGAGCTGTTTTTT
>.|TRBD1|TRBV6-6|TRBJ2-3
CASSPRDRGSTDTQYF
TGTGCCAGCAGTCCCAGGGACAGGGGAAGCACAGATACGCAGTATTTT
>.|.|TRBV18|TRBJ1-2
CASSPQGASGYTF
TGTGCCAGCTCACCCCAGGGTGCGAGCGGCTACACCTTC
>.|TRBD2|TRBV24-1|TRBJ2-3
CAFQMGWLAGGRTDTQYF
TGTGCCTTCCAGATGGGGTGGCTAGCGGGAGGGCGCACAGATACGCAGTATTTT
>once|TRBD2|TRBV19|TRBJ2-1
CASSMGLAGTYNEQFF
TGTGCCAGTAGTATGGGACTAGCGGGGACCTACAATGAGCAGTTCTTC
>.|.|TRBV5-6|TRBJ1-2
CASRDPRGGYTF
TGTGCCAGCAGGGACCCTAGGGGCGGCTACACCTTC
>.|.|TRBV20-1|TRBJ1-2
CSASNWAHWYGYTF
TGCAGTGCTAGTAATTGGGCCCACTGGTATGGCTACACCTTC
>.|TRBD1|TRBV23-1|TRBJ2-7
CASSHPDLTGFRDNDSYEQYF
TGCGCCAGCAGTCACCCCGATCTGACAGGGTTCCGGGATAATGACTCCTACGAGCAGTACTTC
>.|TRBD2|TRBV5-1|TRBJ2-7
CASSPEGSGSDYSYEQYF
TGCGCCAGCAGCCCGGAGGGTAGCGGGAGTGACTACTCCTACGAGCAGTACTTC
>once|.|TRBV12-2|TRBJ2-1
CASRPRLEENEQFF
TGTGCAAGTCGCCCCAGACTAGAAGAGAATGAGCAGTTCTTC
>.|.|TRBV29-1|TRBJ2-3
CSVEEGGYGTQYF
TGCAGCGTTGAAGAAGGAGGGTACGGTACGCAGTATTTT
>few|TRBD1|TRBV18|TRBJ1-6
CASSPRGQGADSPLHF
TGTGCCAGCTCACCACGTGGACAGGGGGCGGATTCACCCCTCCACTTT
>few|.|TRBV6-5|TRBJ1-1
CASMRGSTEAFF
TGTGCCAGCATGCGGGGGAGCACTGAAGCTTTCTTT
>.|.|TRBV7-8|TRBJ2-7
CASSLVAGLTYEQYF
TGTGCCAGCAGCTTAGTGGCAGGTCTGACCTACGAGCAGTACTTC
>.|TRBD2|TRBV5-6|TRBJ2-7
CASSSTGLAGPYEQYF
TGTGCCAGCAGCTCTACGGGACTAGCGGGCCCCTACGAGCAGTACTTC
>.|.|TRBV6-6|TRBJ1-2
CASSQSRNREKGGYTF
TGTGCCAGCAGTCAATCCCGTAACAGGGAGAAGGGTGGCTACACCTTC
>.|.|TRBV5-1|TRBJ2-1
CASTPQPGYNEQFF
TGCGCCAGCACCCCCCAGCCAGGTTACAATGAGCAGTTCTTC
>.|.|TRBV12-3/TRBV12-4|TRBJ1-5
CASSLAANQPQHF
TGTGCCAGCAGTTTGGCGGCCAATCAGCCCCAGCATTTT
>.|.|TRBV2|TRBJ2-1
CASKEGGHEQFF
TGTGCCAGCAAAGAGGGAGGCCATGAGCAGTTCTTC
>.|TRBD1|TRBV9|TRBJ2-3
CASSETGVRVNTQYF
TGTGCCAGCAGCGAGACAGGGGTTCGGGTTAATACGCAGTATTTT
>.|TRBD2|TRBV3-1/TRBV3-2|TRBJ2-5
CASSPGLAGTETQYF
TGTGCCAGCAGCCCCGGACTAGCGGGAACAGAGACCCAGTACTTC
>once|TRBD1|TRBV19|TRBJ1-1
CASKGQGNAEAFF
TGTGCCAGTAAGGGACAGGGCAACGCTGAAGCTTTCTTT
>.|TRBD1|TRBV9|TRBJ2-3
CASSVREGGGPDTQYF
TGTGCCAGCAGCGTAAGGGAAGGGGGCGGGCCAGATACGCAGTATTTT
>.|TRBD1|TRBV6-5|TRBJ1-4
CASSYSGQGGEKLFF
TGTGCCAGCAGTTACTCGGGACAGGGAGGGGAAAAACTGTTTTTT
>.|TRBD1|TRBV11-3|TRBJ1-4
CASRRDSALEKLFF
TGTGCCAGCAGGAGGGACAGCGCCTTAGAAAAACTGTTTTTT
>.|.|TRBV7-3|TRBJ2-2
CASSLTPPGTNTGELFF
TGTGCCAGCAGCTTAACCCCACCGGGAACCAACACCGGGGAGCTGTTTTTT
>.|.|TRBV2|TRBJ2-6
CASSEGGRDSGANVLTF
TGTGCCAGCAGTGAGGGAGGCAGGGACTCAGGGGCCAACGTCCTGACTTTC
>.|.|TRBV4-1|TRBJ1-6
CASSPGESYNSPLHF
TGCGCCAGCAGCCCGGGGGAATCCTATAATTCACCCCTCCACTTT
>.|.|TRBV28|TRBJ1-5
CASSQDRFQPQHF
TGTGCCAGCAGTCAAGACAGGTTTCAGCCCCAGCATTTT
>.|.|TRBV27|TRBJ2-1
CASSLGGHNEQFF
TGTGCCAGCAGTTTAGGAGGTCACAATGAGCAGTTCTTC
>once|.|TRBV30|TRBJ2-1
CAWSPQDEQFF
TGTGCCTGGAGTCCCCAGGATGAGCAGTTCTTC
>.|.|TRBV28|TRBJ1-3
CASSLTDSGNTIYF
TGTGCCAGCAGTTTGACAGACTCTGGAAACACCATATATTTT
>.|TRBD1|TRBV2|TRBJ1-2
CASSGQSYGYTF
TGTGCCAGTTCGGGACAGTCCTATGGCTACACCTTC
>.|.|TRBV4-2|TRBJ2-2
CASSLRLALNTGELFF
TGTGCCAGCAGCCTCAGACTCGCCCTGAACACCGGGGAGCTGTTTTTT
>once|TRBD1|TRBV14|TRBJ2-5
CASSQGQGRRETQYF
TGTGCCAGCAGCCAAGGACAGGGAAGGAGAGAGACCCAGTACTTC
>.|TRBD1|TRBV28|TRBJ2-2
CASSFGTGAGTGELFF
TGTGCCAGCAGTTTCGGGACAGGGGCCGGGACCGGGGAGCTGTTTTTT
>once|TRBD1|TRBV3-1/TRBV3-2|TRBJ1-6
CASGTGAAPIPLHF
TGTGCCAGCGGGACAGGGGCGGCACCCATACCCCTCCACTTT
>medium-sized|TRBD1|TRBV11-3|TRBJ2-1
CASSLTGGALNEQFF
TGTGCCAGCAGCCTGACAGGGGGCGCTTTAAATGAGCAGTTCTTC
>once|TRBD1|TRBV9|TRBJ1-2
CASSVDYRGGGYTF
TGTGCCAGCAGCGTAGATTACAGGGGAGGTGGCTACACCTTC